Given below is one T cell receptor beta chain in context. Its antigen remains undetermined. The record has no base qualities; no much larger clone is one base away. The sample belongs to a study of blood T cell repertoires in COVID-19 (dated by TCRdb to 2018 to 2021). In terms of the full investigation: Samples from collaborators originated in the United States, Italy and Spain and spanned both the acute and convalescent phases of COVID-19. A freely available public database, intended as a resource for researchers studying the immune response to SARS-CoV-2, is where the repertoires were released. Subjects who had been exposed to COVID-19, were actively infected with it, or had recovered from it provided the deeply sampled blood TCRbeta repertoires that made up the dataset. Where available, HLA class I and class II types were obtained from metadata supplied by the sample provider rather than from assay-based typing. The samples were drawn from two sources: the first 160 participants of the ongoing ImmuneRACE study, and approximately 1,300 subjects contributed by 6 global collaborators. The material from the prospective study consisted of cDNA or gDNA derived from T cells, B-cell-depleted T cells, or PBMCs. Sample metadata almost always included a de-identified subject ID, COVID-19 status, age in years and sex. Broader findings and caveats from the paper: The quantity of clinical and demographic metadata differed by source and by participant and was supplied without curation.

The immunoSEQ Assay, a bias-controlled multiplex PCR, was used to amplify TCRbeta CDR3 regions from genomic DNA. Per the source publication's procedure: The number of nucleated cells in each sample was estimated from the amplification of reference gene primers within the assay. To quantify the absolute abundance of each unique TCRbeta CDR3 rearrangement, sequence reads were collapsed and filtered. For each sample, productive Simpson clonality was calculated as the square root of Simpson's diversity index over productive rearrangements. TCRdb re-hosts the immuneACCESS table, in-frame sequences only. Its copies lack some clones; in the studies checked, an unresolved V gene accounts for under half of them, and the cause for the rest is not known. Clone size and the V and J calls come from that table; the DNA yielded D and trimming. The sample table records around 180,000 clones; roughly 80% of these occur just once. The ten largest account for 15% to 20% of the sample.

Each collaborating institution followed its own protocols to collect whole blood in K2EDTA tubes. Collaborator samples were shipped for TCRbeta analysis as frozen whole blood, isolated PBMCs, or DNA extracted from either sample type. Trimming removed 4 bases from V and 6 bases from J; the gene matches leave 7 bases unexplained. For CDR1 and CDR2, the germline V gene lists SGDLS and YYNGEE. The CDR3 has 13 amino acids, counting the end cysteine and phenylalanine. Only the CDR3 region is kept as DNA, spanning 39 bases read in frame from base 1. Recombination linked TRBV9 to TRBJ2-7; 7 middle bases align to TRBD1. The source of this sequence is a man aged 60-69 years with active or convalescent COVID-19. Sequencing was done on a sample of peripheral blood. Read as DNA, the sequence is TGTGCCAGCAGCCTTACGGCAGGGGGCGAGCAGTACTTC. The translation is CASSLTAGGEQYF.